This TCR beta chain was recovered during a study of CD8 T cells in ankylosing spondylitis. General study results and limits: Seemingly characteristic of ankylosing spondylitis blood was a TCR beta motif consisting of eight highly homologous variants.

From germline, CDR1 is DFQATT and CDR2 SNEGSKA (reference sequence). V lost 6 bases and J lost 6; bases outside the gene matches: 11. The CDR3 sequence is 17 residues long. TCRdb analysed the 5' RACE reads with MiXCR anew, one entry per CDR3 protein. The table records 650,000 to 800,000 distinct CDR3 sequences, 15% to 20% of them present only once. Only a few counts were recorded for this clonotype. Its antigen is unidentified. The receptor was isolated from a male donor with ankylosing spondylitis. The J gene is TRBJ2-1, the V gene TRBV20-1, with TRBD2 matching 16 bases. The sequencing sample was made of blood, either unsorted or a sorted T cell fraction (not recorded which). CDR3: CSADYGTSGRGGNEQFF. The DNA of the CDR3 is TGCAGTGCAGACTACGGGACTAGCGGGAGGGGAGGCAATGAGCAGTTCTTC.